This T cell receptor (beta chain) stems from a study of T cells in Graves' hyperthyroidism and ophthalmopathy. It was uncontrolled infection, other autoimmune disease, pregnancy or lactation that excluded patients. It was RNA transcripts that yielded the amplified TCR beta CDR3 regions. An initial round of RT-PCR targeting the TCR CDR3 relied on the HTBI primer set. One entry per CDR3 protein results from TCRdb running MiXCR on the multiplex PCR reads. The sample shows approximately 300,000 distinct CDR3 sequences, around 19% of them seen only once. Germline CDR1 is LNHNV and CDR2 is YYDKDF (reference sequence). V dropped 3 bases and J dropped 3; count of bases not matched to a gene: 1. There are 15 residues in the CDR3. This clonotype was recorded a few times.

This chain connects TRBV15 to TRBJ2-1; the match to TRBD2 covers 11 bases. This clonotype originated in a man aged 45 to 65 with Graves' ophthalmopathy. Material: blood. This CDR3 reads CATSRTSGIYNEQFF. CDR3 nucleotide sequence: TGTGCCACCAGCAGGACTAGCGGGATCTACAATGAGCAGTTCTTC.